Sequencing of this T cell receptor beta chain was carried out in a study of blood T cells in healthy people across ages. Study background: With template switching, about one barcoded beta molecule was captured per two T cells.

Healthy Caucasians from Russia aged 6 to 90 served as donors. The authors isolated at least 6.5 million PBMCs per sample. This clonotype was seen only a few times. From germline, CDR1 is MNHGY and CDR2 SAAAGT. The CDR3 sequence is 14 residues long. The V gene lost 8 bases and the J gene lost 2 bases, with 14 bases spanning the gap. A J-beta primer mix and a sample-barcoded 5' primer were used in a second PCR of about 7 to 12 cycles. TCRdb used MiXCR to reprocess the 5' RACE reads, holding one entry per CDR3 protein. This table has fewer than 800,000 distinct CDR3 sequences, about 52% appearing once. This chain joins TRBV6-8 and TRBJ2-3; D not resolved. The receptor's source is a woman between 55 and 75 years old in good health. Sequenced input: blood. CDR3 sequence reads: CASLPTDHTDTQYF. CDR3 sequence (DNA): TGTGCCAGCTTACCAACGGATCACACAGATACGCAGTATTTT.